This T cell receptor (beta chain) was retrieved from a study of identical twins. The CDR3 extends over 13 amino acids. Trimming stripped 1 base from V and 8 bases from J, with 11 bases between. Germline values: CDR1 SEHNR, CDR2 FQNEAQ (reference sequence). TCRdb re-analysed the 5' RACE reads in MiXCR, keeping a single row per CDR3 protein. The sample lists 200,000 to 250,000 distinct CDR3 sequences; about 7.5% were seen once. This clonotype was found once. This same sample was also taken into another study, of yellow fever vaccine responses in identical twins.

This TCR came from a woman aged 18-29 years in good health. The rearrangement links TRBV7-9 to TRBJ1-2; D perhaps matches TRBD1 (6 bases). Sequencing input: CD8+ T cells sorted from blood. The CDR3 region has the DNA TGTGCCAGCAGCTTAGTCCTACAGGGAGGCTACACCTTC. Protein sequence: CASSLVLQGGYTF.